A selection of T cell receptor beta chains follows, all from one sample in a study of T-cell memory formation after mild COVID-19. TCRdb reprocessed the 5' RACE reads via MiXCR and lists one record per CDR3 protein. The sample lists more than 300,000 distinct CDR3 sequences; more than 20% were seen once. The specimen sequenced was PBMCs or a T cell subset sorted from them (not recorded which). Receptors were obtained from a man younger than 35 who had mild COVID-19 (a few samples of this study predate the infection). Cell type and time point are not known. CDR3s include the opening cysteine and the closing phenylalanine or tryptophan.

v_call	cdr3_length	cdr3_aa
TRBV4-3	15	CASSQAYGWGDGYTF
TRBV27	14	CASSPGGHWETQYF
TRBV9	15	CASSPFPAPDQPQHF
TRBV4-1	14	CASSPLGYRTEAFF
TRBV10-3	14	CAISSTSGYNEQFF
TRBV20-1	14	CSSSDLRGSTEAFF
TRBV10-3	14	CAISTGPVYTEAFF
TRBV12-3/TRBV12-4	13	CASSFWGTDIQYF
TRBV7-2	13	CASSVLYRGEQYF
TRBV28	14	CASSRPLGTVKQFF
TRBV6-6	14	CASSYSAGLDGYTF
TRBV28	12	CASMRGQGIQYF
TRBV7-2	16	CASSLNRFSGYNEQFF
TRBV12-3/TRBV12-4	14	CASSSGTGFYEQYF
TRBV5-1	15	CASSLGRTGEETQYF
TRBV20-1	14	CSARDQAGDTEAFF
TRBV7-9	15	CASSLISPGYGGYTF
TRBV6-2/TRBV6-3	16	CASSYSAAANTGELFF
TRBV6-2/TRBV6-3	16	CASSRTSGEAGNEQFF
TRBV4-1	15	CASSQPRDRGSPLHF
TRBV5-1	15	CASSFRAGNQETQYF
TRBV7-8	15	CASTKDAVSYNEQFF
TRBV4-1	15	CASSLDGGDYYEQYF
TRBV30	13	CAWSREMDTEAFF
TRBV24-1	15	CATSTSGGTYNEQFF
TRBV6-5	17	CASSYFSGATSYNEQFF
TRBV10-1	18	CASSDAGDRPGSYNEQFF
TRBV3-1	15	CASSQAGLARNEQFF
TRBV3-1	15	CASSPSQGGTDTQYF
TRBV15	13	CATQSTGNTEAFF
TRBV7-2	13	CASSLVEDSPLHF
TRBV12-3/TRBV12-4	16	CASSFRRTGRDQPQHF
TRBV9	14	CASSVTPGPYEQYF
TRBV2	13	CAGGQGMNTEAFF
TRBV5-1	15	CASNPWRGPQETQYF
TRBV20-1	13	CSASRQGWDTQYF
TRBV7-9	14	CASSLGSFYNEQFF
TRBV6-5	16	CASSYSGDPSTDTQYF
TRBV9	16	CASSDGQGPSTDTQYF
TRBV12-3/TRBV12-4	17	CASSWGRTQTMNTEAFF
TRBV6-2/TRBV6-3	12	CASSFDLYEQYF
TRBV7-8	15	CASSVMRTVEETQYF
TRBV9	16	CASSATGTGLNYGYTF
TRBV27	15	CASSFRQGLHQPQHF
TRBV24-1	18	CATSAAPKGGHGLNEQYF
TRBV7-2	17	CASSARASGGPRDTQYF
TRBV20-1	15	CSAPTEPGTEETQYF
TRBV7-9	14	CASTTPPGETEAFF
TRBV7-2	14	CASSLDAGTDTQYF